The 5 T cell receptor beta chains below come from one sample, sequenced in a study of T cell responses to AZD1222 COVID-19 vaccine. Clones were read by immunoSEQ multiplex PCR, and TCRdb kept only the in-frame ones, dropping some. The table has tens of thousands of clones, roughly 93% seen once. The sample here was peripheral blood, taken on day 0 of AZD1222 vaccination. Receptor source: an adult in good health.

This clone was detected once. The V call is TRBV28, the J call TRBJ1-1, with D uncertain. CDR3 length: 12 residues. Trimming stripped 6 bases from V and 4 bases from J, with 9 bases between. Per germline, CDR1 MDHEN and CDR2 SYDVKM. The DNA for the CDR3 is TGTGCCAGCAGGGAGGGAACCACTGAAGCTTTCTTT. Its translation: CASREGTTEAFF.

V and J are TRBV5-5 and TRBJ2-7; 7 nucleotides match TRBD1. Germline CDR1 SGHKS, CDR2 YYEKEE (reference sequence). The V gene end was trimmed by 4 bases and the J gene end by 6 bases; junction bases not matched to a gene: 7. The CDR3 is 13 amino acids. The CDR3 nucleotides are TGTGCCAGCAGCACCGACAGGGTTGGCGAGCAGTACTTC. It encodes CASSTDRVGEQYF.

CDR3 bases: TGTGCCACTCGGACCCTATCGAGCTCCTATAATTCACCCCTCCACTTT. Protein product: CATRTLSSSYNSPLHF. This chain joins TRBV19 and TRBJ1-6, with unresolved D. The CDR3 has 16 amino acids. Trimming pared 10 bases from V and 0 bases from J, leaving 16 bases between. Germline CDR1 is LNHDA and CDR2 is SQIVND (reference sequence).

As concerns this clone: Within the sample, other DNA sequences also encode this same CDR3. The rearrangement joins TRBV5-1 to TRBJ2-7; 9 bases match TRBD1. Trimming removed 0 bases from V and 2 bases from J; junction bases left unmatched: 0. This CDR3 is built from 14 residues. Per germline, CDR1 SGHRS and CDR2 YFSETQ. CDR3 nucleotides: TGCGCCAGCAGCTTGGGACAGGGGGCCTACGAGCAGTACTTC. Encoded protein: CASSLGQGAYEQYF.

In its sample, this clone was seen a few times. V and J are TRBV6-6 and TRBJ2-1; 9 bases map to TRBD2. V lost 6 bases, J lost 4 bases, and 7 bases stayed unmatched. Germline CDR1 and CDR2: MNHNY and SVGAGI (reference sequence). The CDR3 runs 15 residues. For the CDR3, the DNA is TGTGCCAGCAGCGACCCTAGCGGGGTATACAATGAGCAGTTCTTC. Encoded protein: CASSDPSGVYNEQFF.